A selection of T cell receptor beta chains follows, all from one sample in a study of T-cell memory formation after mild COVID-19. TCRdb independently ran MiXCR on the 5' RACE reads; one entry per CDR3 protein. The table records a few hundred thousand distinct CDR3 sequences, around 26% of them present only once. The sample consisted of PBMCs or a T cell subset sorted from them (not recorded which). The origin of the receptors is an adult woman who had mild COVID-19 (a few samples of this study predate the infection). Cell type and time point are not known. Both conserved end residues are part of each CDR3. The D gene is left open where the match is weak. Not every row has a clone size; where given, it reads once, few, many or a size class.

d_call	v_call	j_call	clone_size	cdr3_aa	cdr3_nt
TRBD2	TRBV12-3/TRBV12-4	TRBJ2-7	few	CASSLGGGMGDEQYF	TGTGCCAGCAGTTTAGGGGGAGGGATGGGAGACGAGCAGTACTTC
-	TRBV24-1	TRBJ2-3	-	CATSLGSTGTDTQYF	TGTGCCACCAGCCTTGGATCCACAGGGACAGATACGCAGTATTTT
TRBD2	TRBV5-1	TRBJ2-3	-	CASSLIGGGTTDTQYF	TGCGCCAGCAGCTTGATCGGCGGGGGGACCACAGATACGCAGTATTTT
TRBD1	TRBV7-3	TRBJ2-7	-	CASSLDRGRWEQYF	TGTGCCAGCAGCTTAGACAGGGGGCGGTGGGAGCAGTACTTC
TRBD2	TRBV5-1	TRBJ2-3	-	CASSLADFLIAGTDTQYF	TGCGCCAGCAGCTTGGCCGATTTCCTTATAGCGGGGACAGATACGCAGTATTTT
-	TRBV11-2	TRBJ2-1	few	CASSPQTRLVRFF	TGTGCCAGCAGCCCCCAGACCCGGTTAGTTCGGTTCTTC
-	TRBV7-9	TRBJ2-3	-	CASSLDTSSTDTQYF	TGTGCCAGCAGCTTAGACACCTCTAGCACAGATACGCAGTATTTT
TRBD1	TRBV3-1	TRBJ1-4	-	CASSLKGTGDNEKLFF	TGTGCCAGCAGCCTCAAGGGGACAGGAGATAATGAAAAACTGTTTTTT
-	TRBV2	TRBJ1-5	-	CASSGALDPRDVSNQPQHF	TGTGCCAGCAGTGGTGCTTTGGACCCGAGGGATGTAAGCAATCAGCCCCAGCATTTT
TRBD2	TRBV3-1	TRBJ2-2	-	CASSHGLAGVTGELFF	TGTGCCAGCAGTCACGGACTAGCGGGAGTAACCGGGGAGCTGTTTTTT
TRBD1	TRBV7-8	TRBJ1-1	few	CASSFGQELNTEAFF	TGTGCCAGCAGCTTTGGACAGGAACTGAACACTGAAGCTTTCTTT
-	TRBV11-1	TRBJ2-7	few	CASSLETDSSYEQYF	TGTGCCAGCAGCTTAGAGACAGACTCCTCCTACGAGCAGTACTTC
-	TRBV2	TRBJ2-5	-	CASSDLTVMETQYF	TGTGCCAGCAGTGATTTAACCGTAATGGAGACCCAGTACTTC
-	TRBV4-2	TRBJ2-1	few	CASSQAGDSYNEQFF	TGTGCCAGCAGCCAAGCAGGAGACTCCTACAATGAGCAGTTCTTC
-	TRBV28	TRBJ1-2	-	CASSSAVRSDPYGYTF	TGTGCCAGCAGTTCGGCGGTAAGATCTGACCCCTATGGCTACACCTTC
TRBD1	TRBV5-1	TRBJ2-1	few	CASSHTGQGANEQFF	TGCGCCAGCAGCCACACGGGACAGGGGGCAAATGAGCAGTTCTTC
-	TRBV27	TRBJ2-1	few	CASRGRGNEQFF	TGTGCCAGCAGGGGAAGGGGCAATGAGCAGTTCTTC
-	TRBV11-2	TRBJ2-3	-	CASSLGIATDTQYF	TGTGCCAGCAGCTTAGGTATTGCCACAGATACGCAGTATTTT
-	TRBV12-3/TRBV12-4	TRBJ1-5	-	CASLRFGQPQHF	TGTGCCAGCCTCAGGTTCGGACAGCCCCAGCATTTT
TRBD2	TRBV5-6	TRBJ2-5	many	CASSWVRGLAGGQETQYF	TGTGCCAGCAGCTGGGTTCGGGGACTAGCGGGGGGGCAAGAGACCCAGTACTTC
TRBD1	TRBV7-6	TRBJ2-7	few	CASSSSGTGVFEQYF	TGTGCCAGCAGCTCCTCCGGGACAGGGGTCTTCGAGCAGTACTTC
TRBD1	TRBV7-8	TRBJ1-1	-	CASSNPGDRGTEAFF	TGTGCCAGCAGCAACCCCGGGGACAGGGGCACTGAAGCTTTCTTT
TRBD2	TRBV4-2	TRBJ2-1	-	CASSQDDRLAGGHEQFF	TGTGCCAGCAGCCAAGATGACCGACTAGCGGGAGGGCATGAGCAGTTCTTC
TRBD2	TRBV10-3	TRBJ2-7	-	CAISESGLAGDISYEQYF	TGTGCCATCAGTGAGTCAGGGCTAGCGGGGGACATCTCCTACGAGCAGTACTTC
-	TRBV7-9	TRBJ2-3	-	CASSFPRGRLTDTQYF	TGTGCCAGCAGCTTCCCCAGGGGCAGATTGACAGATACGCAGTATTTT
-	TRBV29-1	TRBJ2-7	-	CSVERGTGEQYF	TGCAGCGTTGAGCGGGGTACGGGTGAGCAGTACTTC
-	TRBV4-3	TRBJ2-1	-	CASSQTRFWFDEQFF	TGCGCCAGCAGCCAAACAAGGTTTTGGTTTGATGAGCAGTTCTTC
-	TRBV29-1	TRBJ2-3	-	CSVDWGTDTQYF	TGCAGCGTTGACTGGGGCACAGATACGCAGTATTTT
-	TRBV9	TRBJ2-7	few	CASSVGSFSYEQYF	TGTGCCAGCAGCGTAGGGAGTTTCTCCTACGAGCAGTACTTC
-	TRBV12-3/TRBV12-4	TRBJ2-3	-	CASSGWKGQTLTDTQYF	TGTGCCAGCAGCGGATGGAAAGGACAGACCCTCACAGATACGCAGTATTTT
-	TRBV20-1	TRBJ2-5	-	CSARGLGGFAETQYF	TGCAGTGCTAGAGGTCTGGGAGGCTTTGCGGAGACCCAGTACTTC
-	TRBV11-2	TRBJ2-1	once	CASTQGGKERQFF	TGTGCCAGCACCCAGGGCGGCAAGGAGCGGCAGTTCTTC
-	TRBV24-1	TRBJ2-2	-	CATSDGRNTGELFF	TGTGCCACCAGTGATGGGAGGAACACCGGGGAGCTGTTTTTT
-	TRBV4-1	TRBJ1-2	few	CASSPRDATALPYGYTF	TGCGCCAGCAGCCCTCGGGACGCCACGGCCCTGCCCTATGGCTACACCTTC
-	TRBV7-8	TRBJ2-5	few	CASSPSGRYQETQYF	TGTGCCAGCAGCCCTAGTGGCAGATACCAAGAGACCCAGTACTTC
TRBD1	TRBV6-1	TRBJ2-5	-	CASTSGGKTQYF	TGTGCCAGCACATCAGGGGGCAAGACCCAGTACTTC
TRBD2	TRBV6-6	TRBJ2-3	-	CASSYTSGYTDTQYF	TGTGCCAGCAGTTACACTAGCGGGTACACAGATACGCAGTATTTT
-	TRBV6-4	TRBJ2-2	few	CATERTANTGELFF	TGTGCCACCGAAAGGACAGCGAACACCGGGGAGCTGTTTTTT
-	TRBV9	TRBJ2-2	-	CASSQAGLNTGELFF	TGTGCCAGCAGCCAAGCGGGCTTAAACACCGGGGAGCTGTTTTTT
TRBD1	TRBV20-1	TRBJ2-7	-	CSARQRTGINEQYF	TGCAGTGCTAGACAAAGGACAGGGATCAACGAGCAGTACTTC
TRBD1	TRBV27	TRBJ2-1	-	CASSLRGNRGRANEQFF	TGTGCCAGCAGTTTAAGGGGCAACAGGGGGCGGGCTAATGAGCAGTTCTTC
TRBD1	TRBV7-2	TRBJ1-5	few	CASSPGTGGFQPQHF	TGTGCCAGCAGCCCCGGGACAGGGGGTTTTCAGCCCCAGCATTTT
-	TRBV4-1	TRBJ2-7	-	CASSQGEGDSYEQYF	TGCGCCAGCAGCCAAGGTGAAGGGGACTCCTACGAGCAGTACTTC
-	TRBV27	TRBJ2-1	few	CASSWYGPIYNEQFF	TGTGCCAGCAGCTGGTACGGCCCCATCTACAATGAGCAGTTCTTC
TRBD2	TRBV20-1	TRBJ2-7	-	CSASGGGRAEQYF	TGCAGTGCTAGTGGCGGCGGGAGGGCCGAGCAGTACTTC
TRBD1	TRBV29-1	TRBJ1-2	-	CSVDRDLAYGYTF	TGCAGCGTCGACAGGGACTTGGCCTATGGCTACACCTTC
-	TRBV20-1	TRBJ1-3	-	CSAIARGNTIYF	TGCAGTGCTATCGCCAGAGGGAACACCATATATTTT
-	TRBV5-1	TRBJ1-6	few	CASSLRANSPLHF	TGCGCCAGCAGCTTGAGGGCGAATTCACCCCTCCACTTT
-	TRBV12-3/TRBV12-4	TRBJ2-2	-	CASSQTENTGELFF	TGTGCCAGCAGTCAGACAGAGAACACCGGGGAGCTGTTTTTT
-	TRBV18	TRBJ2-1	-	CASSPVNEQFF	TGTGCCAGCTCACCAGTCAATGAGCAGTTCTTC
-	TRBV5-1	TRBJ2-3	few	CASSFQAATSTDTQYF	TGCGCCAGCAGCTTTCAAGCGGCAACTAGCACAGATACGCAGTATTTT
-	TRBV11-2	TRBJ2-5	-	CASSLGVAETQYF	TGTGCCAGCAGCTTAGGAGTAGCCGAGACCCAGTACTTC